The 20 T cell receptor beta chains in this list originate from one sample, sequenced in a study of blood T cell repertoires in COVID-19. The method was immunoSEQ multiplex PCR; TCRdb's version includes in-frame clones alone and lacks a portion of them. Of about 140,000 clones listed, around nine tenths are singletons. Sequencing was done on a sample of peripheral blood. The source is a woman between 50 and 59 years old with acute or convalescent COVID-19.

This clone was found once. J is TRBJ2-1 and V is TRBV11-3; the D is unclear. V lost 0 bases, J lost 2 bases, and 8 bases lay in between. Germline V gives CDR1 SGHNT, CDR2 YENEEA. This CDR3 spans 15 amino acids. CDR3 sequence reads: CASSLDGATYNEQFF. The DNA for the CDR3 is TGTGCCAGCAGCTTAGATGGAGCGACCTACAATGAGCAGTTCTTC.

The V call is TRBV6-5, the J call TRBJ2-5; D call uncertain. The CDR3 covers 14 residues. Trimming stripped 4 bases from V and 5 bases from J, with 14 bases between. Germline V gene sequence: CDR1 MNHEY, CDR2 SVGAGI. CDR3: CASSSTVGGETQYF. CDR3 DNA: TGTGCCAGCAGTTCTACAGTAGGTGGCGAGACCCAGTACTTC.

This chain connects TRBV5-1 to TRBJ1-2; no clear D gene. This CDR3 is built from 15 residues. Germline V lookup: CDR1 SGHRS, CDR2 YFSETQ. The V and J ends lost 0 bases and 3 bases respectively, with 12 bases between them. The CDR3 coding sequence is TGCGCCAGCAGCTTGGGTTTTTTCGGGGACTATGGCTACACCTTC. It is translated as CASSLGFFGDYGYTF.

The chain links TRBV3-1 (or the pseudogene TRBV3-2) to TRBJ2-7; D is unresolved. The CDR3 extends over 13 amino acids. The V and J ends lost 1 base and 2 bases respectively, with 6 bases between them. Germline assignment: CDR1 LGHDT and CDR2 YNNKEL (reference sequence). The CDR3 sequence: CASSQGQAYEQYF. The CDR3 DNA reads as TGTGCCAGCAGCCAAGGACAAGCCTACGAGCAGTACTTC.

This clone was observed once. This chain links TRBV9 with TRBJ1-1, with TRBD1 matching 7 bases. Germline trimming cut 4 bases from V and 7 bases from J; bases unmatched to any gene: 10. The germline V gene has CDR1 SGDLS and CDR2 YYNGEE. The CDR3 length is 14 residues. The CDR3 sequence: CASSLTQGSGEAFF. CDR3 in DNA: TGTGCCAGCAGCTTAACACAGGGGTCGGGTGAAGCTTTCTTT.

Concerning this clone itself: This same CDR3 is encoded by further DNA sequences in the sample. The CDR3 DNA reads TGTGCCAGCAGCTTAAGGGGTCTGAACACTGAAGCTTTCTTT. It codes for CASSLRGLNTEAFF. V usage is TRBV7-2 and J usage is TRBJ1-1, with a weak D call TRBD1 (5 bases). The CDR3 contains 14 residues. From germline, CDR1 is SGHTA and CDR2 FQGNSA. V lost 2 bases to trimming and J lost 0 bases, with 7 bases between them.

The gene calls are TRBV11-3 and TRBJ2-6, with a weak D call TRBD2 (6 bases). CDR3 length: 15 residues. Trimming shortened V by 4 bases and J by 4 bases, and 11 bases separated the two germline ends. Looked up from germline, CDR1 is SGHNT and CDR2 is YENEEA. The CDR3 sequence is CASSSAGLGANVLTF. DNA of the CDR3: TGTGCCAGCAGCTCGGCGGGGCTCGGGGCCAACGTCCTGACTTTC.

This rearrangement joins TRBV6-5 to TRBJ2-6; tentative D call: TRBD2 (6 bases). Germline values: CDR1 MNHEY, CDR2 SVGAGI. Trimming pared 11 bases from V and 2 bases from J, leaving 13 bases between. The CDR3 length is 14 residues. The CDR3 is CAGGTSTGANVLTF. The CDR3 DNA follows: TGTGCCGGCGGGACTTCGACTGGGGCCAACGTCCTGACTTTC.

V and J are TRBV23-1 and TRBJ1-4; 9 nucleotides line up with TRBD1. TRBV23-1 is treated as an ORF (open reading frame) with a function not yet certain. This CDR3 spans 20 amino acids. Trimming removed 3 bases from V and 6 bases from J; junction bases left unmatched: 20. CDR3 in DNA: TGCGCCAGCAGTCATCACATGCGCGGGACAGGGCTTGGGGAGGATGAAAAACTGTTTTTT. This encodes CASSHHMRGTGLGEDEKLFF.

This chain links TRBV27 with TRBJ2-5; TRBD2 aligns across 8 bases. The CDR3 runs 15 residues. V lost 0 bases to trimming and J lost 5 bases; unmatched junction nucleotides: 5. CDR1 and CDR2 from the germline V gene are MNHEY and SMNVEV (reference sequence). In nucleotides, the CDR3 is TGTGCCAGCAGTTTATCCCGGGGGGGCCGCGAGACCCAGTACTTC. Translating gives CASSLSRGGRETQYF.

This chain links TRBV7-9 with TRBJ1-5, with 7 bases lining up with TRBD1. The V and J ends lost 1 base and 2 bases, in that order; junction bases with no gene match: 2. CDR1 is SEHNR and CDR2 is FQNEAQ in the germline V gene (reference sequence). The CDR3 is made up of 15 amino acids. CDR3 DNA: TGTGCCAGCAGCTTAGAGGGGGCCGGCAATCAGCCCCAGCATTTT. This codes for CASSLEGAGNQPQHF.

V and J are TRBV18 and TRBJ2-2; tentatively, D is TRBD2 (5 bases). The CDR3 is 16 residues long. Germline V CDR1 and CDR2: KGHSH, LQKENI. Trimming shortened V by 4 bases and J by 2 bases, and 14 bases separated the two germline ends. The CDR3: CASSRSGLSNTGELFF. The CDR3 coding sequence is TGTGCCAGCTCACGCTCCGGACTGAGTAACACCGGGGAGCTGTTTTTT.

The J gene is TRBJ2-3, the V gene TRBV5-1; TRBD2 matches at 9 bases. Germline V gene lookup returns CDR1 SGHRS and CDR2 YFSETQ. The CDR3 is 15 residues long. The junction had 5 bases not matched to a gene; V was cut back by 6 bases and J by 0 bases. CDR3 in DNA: TGCGCCAGCAATAAACTAGCGGGCAGCACAGATACGCAGTATTTT. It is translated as CASNKLAGSTDTQYF. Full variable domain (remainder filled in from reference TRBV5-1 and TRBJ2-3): KAGVTQTPRYLIKTRGQQVTLSCSPISGHRSVSWYQQTPGQGLQFLFEYFSETQRNKGNFPGRFSGRQFSNSRSEMNVSTLELGDSALYLCASNKLAGSTDTQYFGPGTRLTVL.

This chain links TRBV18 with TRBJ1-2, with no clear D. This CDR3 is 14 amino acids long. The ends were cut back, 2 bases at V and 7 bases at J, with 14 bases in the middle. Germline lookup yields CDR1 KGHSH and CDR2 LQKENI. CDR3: CASSPRDTDGGYTF. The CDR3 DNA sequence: TGTGCCAGCTCACCAAGAGACACCGACGGTGGCTACACCTTC.

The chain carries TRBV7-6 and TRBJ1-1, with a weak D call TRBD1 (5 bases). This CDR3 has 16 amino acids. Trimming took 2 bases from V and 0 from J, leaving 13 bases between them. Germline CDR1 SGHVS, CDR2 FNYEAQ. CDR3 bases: TGTGCCAGCAGCTTACCCCAGGGCCTGATGAACACTGAAGCTTTCTTT. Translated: CASSLPQGLMNTEAFF.

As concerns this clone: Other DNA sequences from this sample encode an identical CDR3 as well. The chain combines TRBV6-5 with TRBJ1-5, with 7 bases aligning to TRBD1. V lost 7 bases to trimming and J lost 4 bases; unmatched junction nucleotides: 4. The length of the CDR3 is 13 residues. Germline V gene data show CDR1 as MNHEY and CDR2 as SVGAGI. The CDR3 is CASNNRGNQPQHF. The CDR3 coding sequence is TGTGCCAGCAATAACAGGGGTAATCAGCCCCAGCATTTT.

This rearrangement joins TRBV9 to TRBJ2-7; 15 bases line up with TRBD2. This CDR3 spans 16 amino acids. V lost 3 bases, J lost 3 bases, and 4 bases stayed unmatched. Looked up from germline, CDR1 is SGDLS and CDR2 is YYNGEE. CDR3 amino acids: CASSAGTSGRSYEQYF. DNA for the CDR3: TGTGCCAGCAGCGCCGGGACTAGCGGGAGGAGCTACGAGCAGTACTTC. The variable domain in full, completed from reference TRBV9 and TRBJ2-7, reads DSGVTQTPKHLITATGQRVTLRCSPRSGDLSVYWYQQSLDQGLQFLIQYYNGEERAKGNILERFSAQQFPDLHSELNLSSLELGDSALYFCASSAGTSGRSYEQYFGPGTRLTVT.

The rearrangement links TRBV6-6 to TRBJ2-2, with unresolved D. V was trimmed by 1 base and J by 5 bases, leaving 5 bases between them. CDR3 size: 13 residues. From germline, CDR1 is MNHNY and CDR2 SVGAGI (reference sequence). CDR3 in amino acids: CASSYYGTGELFF. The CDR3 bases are TGTGCCAGCAGTTACTACGGGACCGGGGAGCTGTTTTTT.

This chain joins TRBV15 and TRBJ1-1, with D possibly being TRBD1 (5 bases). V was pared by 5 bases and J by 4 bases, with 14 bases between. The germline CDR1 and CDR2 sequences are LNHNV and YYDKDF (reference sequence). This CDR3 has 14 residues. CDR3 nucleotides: TGTGCCACCAGCTCGGAAGGAAGGGGCACTGAAGCTTTCTTT. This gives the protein CATSSEGRGTEAFF. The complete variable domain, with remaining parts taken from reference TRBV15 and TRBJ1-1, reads DAMVIQNPRYQVTQFGKPVTLSCSQTLNHNVMYWYQQKSSQAPKLLFHYYDKDFNNEADTPDNFQSRRPNTSFCFLDIRSPGLGDTAMYLCATSSEGRGTEAFFGQGTRLTVV.

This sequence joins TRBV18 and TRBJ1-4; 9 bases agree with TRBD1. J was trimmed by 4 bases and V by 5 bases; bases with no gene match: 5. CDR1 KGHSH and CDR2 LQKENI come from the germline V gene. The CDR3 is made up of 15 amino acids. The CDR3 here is CASSFMTGGNEKLFF. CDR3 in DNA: TGTGCCAGCTCATTCATGACAGGGGGTAATGAAAAACTGTTTTTT. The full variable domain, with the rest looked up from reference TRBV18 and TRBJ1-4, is NAGVMQNPRHLVRRRGQEARLRCSPMKGHSHVYWYRQLPEEGLKFMVYLQKENIIDESGMPKERFSAEFPKEGPSILRIQQVVRGDSAAYFCASSFMTGGNEKLFFGSGTQLSVL.